These 26 T cell receptor beta chains were all obtained from the same sample, sequenced in a study of graft-versus-host responses after intestinal transplantation. The antigens of these receptors remain unknown. Only in-frame clones appear in the TCRdb table, and some are missing; sequencing was by immunoSEQ multiplex PCR. The table includes tens of thousands of clones, less than 85% detected once. The material sequenced was unstimulated CD4+ T cells sorted from spleen or lymph node cells, taken before transplant. All receptors come from a human donor who was the organ donor for an intestinal transplant.

The DNA of the CDR3 is TGTGCCAGCCGCAGCATGAACACTGAAGCTTTCTTT. Amino acid sequence: CASRSMNTEAFF. The V call is TRBV6-6, the J call TRBJ1-1; D gene unclear. The CDR3 runs to 12 residues. V was shortened by 8 bases and J by 0 bases, with 7 bases between the two germline ends. Germline loops: CDR1 MNHNY, CDR2 SVGAGI (reference sequence).

This clone was seen a handful of times. This chain links TRBV5-1 with TRBJ2-2; perhaps TRBD2 as D (6 bases). V was shortened by 5 bases and J by 0 bases, with 11 bases between the two germline ends. The CDR3 length is 15 residues. In germline, CDR1 is SGHRS, CDR2 YFSETQ. DNA for the CDR3: TGCGCCAGCAGGGTACTAGCAGCGAACACCGGGGAGCTGTTTTTT. Protein product: CASRVLAANTGELFF.

The J gene is TRBJ2-5, the V gene TRBV5-1, with a tentative D call TRBD2 (6 bases). The V gene's germline CDR1 is SGHRS and CDR2 YFSETQ. CDR3 length equals 13 residues. Trimming removed 5 bases from V and 1 base from J, with 9 bases in between. The CDR3 region is CASRRGAQETQYF. CDR3 DNA: TGCGCCAGCAGGCGCGGGGCCCAAGAGACCCAGTACTTC.

The CDR3 loop reads CAWSRGAGGTEAFF. CDR3 nucleotides: TGTGCCTGGAGTAGGGGGGCCGGGGGCACTGAAGCTTTCTTT. This rearrangement joins TRBV30 to TRBJ1-1, with a tentative D call TRBD1 (6 bases). The germline gives CDR1 GTSNPN, CDR2 SVGIG (reference sequence). Trimming shortened V by 2 bases and J by 4 bases, and 14 bases separated the two germline ends. CDR3 length: 14 residues.

This sequence joins TRBV19 and TRBJ1-3; a weak D match, TRBD1 (5 bases). The germline CDR1 and CDR2 sequences are LNHDA and SQIVND (reference sequence). There are 13 residues in the CDR3. Trimming pared 2 bases from V and 7 bases from J, leaving 9 bases between. Here the CDR3 reads CASSINPGNTIYF. The CDR3 region has the DNA TGTGCCAGTAGTATAAACCCAGGGAACACCATATATTTT.

The chain uses TRBV19 and TRBJ2-1, with TRBD1 matching over 9 bases. Trimming at V came to 5 bases and at J to 4 bases, leaving 3 bases not matched to a gene. This CDR3 is 14 amino acids long. The V gene's germline CDR1 is LNHDA and CDR2 SQIVND (reference sequence). CDR3 loop: CASSPGTGYNEQFF. DNA for the CDR3: TGTGCCAGTAGTCCCGGGACAGGGTACAATGAGCAGTTCTTC.

The chain has TRBV19 and TRBJ1-2, with a tentative D call TRBD1 (5 bases). Germline CDR1 LNHDA, CDR2 SQIVND (reference sequence). V lost 7 bases, J lost 2 bases, and 14 bases lay in between. The CDR3 runs 14 residues. The CDR3, as DNA: TGTGCCAGTATTGAGGGGCAAGGAAACTATGGCTACACCTTC. It yields the protein CASIEGQGNYGYTF.

This CDR3 reads CASSLAGTQAYEQYF. CDR3 nucleotide sequence: TGTGCCAGCAGTTTGGCCGGGACCCAAGCCTACGAGCAGTACTTC. V is TRBV27 and J is TRBJ2-7; D possibly uses TRBD1 or TRBD2 (5 bases each). The CDR3 has 15 amino acids. The germline V gene has CDR1 MNHEY and CDR2 SMNVEV (reference sequence). V was trimmed by 3 bases and J by 2 bases, leaving 14 bases between them.

The chain carries TRBV29-1 and TRBJ2-5; 7 positions match TRBD2. V lost 5 bases, J lost 5 bases, and 11 bases stayed unmatched. Germline V CDR1 and CDR2: SQVTM, ANQGSEA. There are 14 residues in the CDR3. Here the CDR3 reads CSVRWGGIMETQYF. CDR3 in DNA: TGCAGCGTTCGCTGGGGGGGGATTATGGAGACCCAGTACTTC.

This chain connects TRBV11-3 to TRBJ2-6; D ambiguous. Germline assignment: CDR1 SGHNT and CDR2 YENEEA. Trimming left V 2 bases short and J 8 bases short, with 10 bases between. The CDR3 has 14 residues. CDR3 loop: CASSLTPSTNVLTF. CDR3 sequence (DNA): TGTGCCAGCAGCTTAACTCCTAGTACCAACGTCCTGACTTTC.

The gene calls are TRBV30 and TRBJ2-7, with D uncertain. The germline gives CDR1 GTSNPN, CDR2 SVGIG (reference sequence). The CDR3 sequence is 12 residues long. Trimming stripped 0 bases from V and 6 bases from J, with 9 bases between. The chain's CDR3 is CAWSVPPFEQYF. CDR3 in DNA: TGTGCCTGGAGTGTACCCCCTTTCGAGCAGTACTTC.

The V and J genes are TRBV5-4 and TRBJ1-2; tentative D call: TRBD1 (6 bases). This CDR3 contains 14 residues. Germline assignment: CDR1 SGHNT and CDR2 YYREEE (reference sequence). The V and J ends lost 5 bases and 7 bases respectively, with 18 bases between them. In DNA form, the CDR3 reads TGTGCCAGCAGTGATAACAGGGTCCGTAGTGGCTACACCTTC. Translating it yields CASSDNRVRSGYTF.

The V gene is TRBV30, the J gene TRBJ1-3; D is uncertain. In germline, CDR1 is GTSNPN, CDR2 SVGIG (reference sequence). This CDR3 has 13 residues. V was clipped by 2 bases and J by 4 bases, with 9 bases between them. CDR3 in amino acids: CAWSTRFGNTIYF. CDR3 coding DNA: TGTGCCTGGAGTACCCGATTCGGAAACACCATATATTTT.

The V call is TRBV7-2, the J call TRBJ1-6; 7 nucleotides align to TRBD1. Germline V gene sequence: CDR1 SGHTA, CDR2 FQGNSA. The length of the CDR3 is 16 residues. With V trimmed by 3 bases and J by 7 bases, 9 bases remained unmatched. The CDR3 here is CASSFVLQGQNSPLHF. The CDR3 bases are TGTGCCAGCAGCTTCGTCTTACAGGGGCAAAATTCACCCCTCCACTTT.

This clone has more than one count but fewer than ten. The chain couples TRBV4-3 to TRBJ2-5, with a tentative D call TRBD1 (5 bases). The germline gives CDR1 LGHNA, CDR2 YSLEER. Between the trimmed V and J ends, which lost 1 base and 3 bases, there was a span of 12 bases. The CDR3 is 15 amino acids. CDR3 loop: CASSQGGSTKETQYF. The CDR3 coding sequence is TGCGCCAGCAGCCAAGGGGGCAGTACCAAAGAGACCCAGTACTTC.

V gene TRBV11-2 combines with J gene TRBJ1-4; possible D gene TRBD1, 5 bases. The CDR3 loop spans 12 amino acids. Germline CDR1 and CDR2: SGHAT and FQNNGV. V was trimmed by 6 bases and J by 7 bases, leaving 9 bases between them. The CDR3 reads CASRGLSEKLFF. CDR3 nucleotide sequence: TGTGCCAGCAGGGGGCTCAGTGAAAAACTGTTTTTT.

The chain couples TRBV5-6 to TRBJ1-6; D might be TRBD1 (6 bases). Trimming took 3 bases from V and 10 from J, leaving 14 bases between them. Germline assignment: CDR1 SGHDT and CDR2 YYEEEE. This CDR3 has 14 amino acids. This CDR3 is CASSSPGTRSPLHF. As DNA, the CDR3 is TGTGCCAGCAGCTCCCCCGGGACAAGGTCACCCCTCCACTTT.

V and J are TRBV10-3 and TRBJ1-4, with D possibly TRBD1 on 6 matching bases. Germline CDR1 reads ENHRY; CDR2 reads SYGVKD. This CDR3 is 16 amino acids long. V was trimmed by 6 bases and J by 7 bases, leaving 21 bases between them. The CDR3 protein is CAIRSSGIGGGEKLFF. CDR3 coding DNA: TGTGCCATCAGATCGAGCGGAATCGGGGGCGGTGAAAAACTGTTTTTT.

The gene calls are TRBV2 and TRBJ2-7; the match to TRBD2 covers 10 bases. The V segment lost 6 bases and the J segment 4 bases; nucleotides outside the gene matches: 3. The CDR3 consists of 13 residues. Germline V lookup: CDR1 SNHLY, CDR2 FYNNEI. The CDR3 loop reads CASRGTSEYEQYF. CDR3 in DNA: TGTGCCAGCAGGGGGACTAGCGAATACGAGCAGTACTTC.

This chain uses TRBV4-3 with TRBJ1-1; no firm D call. The CDR3 is made up of 13 amino acids. Trimming pared 3 bases from V and 4 bases from J, leaving 9 bases between. The germline CDR1 and CDR2 sequences are LGHNA and YSLEER. The DNA for the CDR3 is TGCGCCAGCAGCCATGAGTGGGGCACTGAAGCTTTCTTT. Residues: CASSHEWGTEAFF.

The gene calls are TRBV7-9 and TRBJ2-1, with a tentative D call TRBD2 (5 bases). Trimming left V 1 base short and J 0 bases short, with 7 bases between. The CDR3 covers 15 residues. Germline CDR1 is SEHNR and CDR2 is FQNEAQ (reference sequence). The CDR3 loop is CASSLGESSYNEQFF. CDR3 bases: TGTGCCAGCAGCTTAGGGGAGAGCTCCTACAATGAGCAGTTCTTC. Full variable domain (missing parts from reference TRBV7-9 and TRBJ2-1): DTGVSQNPRHKITKRGQNVTFRCDPISEHNRLYWYRQTLGQGPEFLTYFQNEAQLEKSRLLSDRFSAERPKGSFSTLEIQRTEQGDSAMYLCASSLGESSYNEQFFGPGTRLTVL.

The chain carries TRBV19 and TRBJ1-5; TRBD1 aligns across 11 bases. From germline, CDR1 is LNHDA and CDR2 SQIVND (reference sequence). With V trimmed by 5 bases and J by 7 bases, 4 bases remained unmatched. The CDR3 covers 14 residues. CDR3 protein: CASSLGTGGQPQHF. CDR3 coding DNA: TGTGCCAGTAGTCTAGGGACAGGGGGACAGCCCCAGCATTTT.

Only a few counts were recorded for this clone. This chain links TRBV5-4 with TRBJ2-3, with a weak D call TRBD2 (5 bases). This CDR3 has 15 residues. Germline V CDR1 and CDR2: SGHNT, YYREEE (reference sequence). The germline V and J ends were trimmed by 5 bases and 1 base, with 14 bases remaining between them. Here the CDR3 DNA reads TGTGCCAGCAGGGGAGCAACTTCCCGCACAGATACGCAGTATTTT. The encoded protein is CASRGATSRTDTQYF.

This clone was picked up a small number of times. The chain recombines TRBV5-1 with TRBJ2-7, with TRBD2 matching 12 bases. Germline trimming cut 1 base from V and 0 bases from J; bases unmatched to any gene: 11. Germline V gives CDR1 SGHRS, CDR2 YFSETQ. The CDR3 has 19 amino acids. CDR3 nucleotides: TGCGCCAGCAGCTTGTCTGGGACTAGCGGGCAACCTAGCTCCTACGAGCAGTACTTC. Its translation: CASSLSGTSGQPSSYEQYF.

The V call is TRBV19, the J call TRBJ1-3, with D hard to call. Trimming cost V 4 bases and J 7 bases, with 8 bases left between them. The germline CDR1 and CDR2 sequences are LNHDA and SQIVND (reference sequence). The CDR3 length is 12 residues. The CDR3 DNA reads as TGTGCCAGTAGTAATCGGGAGAACACCATATATTTT. Its protein product is CASSNRENTIYF.

As to this clone: The same CDR3 arises from other DNA sequences in this sample as well. This rearrangement joins TRBV7-9 to TRBJ1-2; a possible D gene is TRBD1 (5 bases). CDR1 and CDR2 (germline): SEHNR, FQNEAQ (reference sequence). The CDR3 contains 11 residues. V was clipped by 8 bases and J by 8 bases, with 12 bases between them. The CDR3 region has the DNA TGTGCCAGCTCGGGGGGTGGCGGCTACACCTTC. As protein: CASSGGGGYTF.